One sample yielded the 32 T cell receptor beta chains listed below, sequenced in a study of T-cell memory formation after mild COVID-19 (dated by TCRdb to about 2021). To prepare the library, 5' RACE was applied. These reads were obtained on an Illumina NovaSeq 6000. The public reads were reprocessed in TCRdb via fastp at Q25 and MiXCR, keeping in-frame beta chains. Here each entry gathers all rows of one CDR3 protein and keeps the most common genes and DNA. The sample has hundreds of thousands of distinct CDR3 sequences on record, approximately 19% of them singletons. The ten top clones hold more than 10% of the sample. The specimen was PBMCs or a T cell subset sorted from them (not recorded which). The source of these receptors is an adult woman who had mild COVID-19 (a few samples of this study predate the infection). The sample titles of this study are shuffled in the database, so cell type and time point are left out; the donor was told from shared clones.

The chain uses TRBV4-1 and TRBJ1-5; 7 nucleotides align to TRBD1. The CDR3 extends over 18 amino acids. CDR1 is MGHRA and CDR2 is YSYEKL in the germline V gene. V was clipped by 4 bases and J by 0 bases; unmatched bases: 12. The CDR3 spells CASSRSIEGAHSNQPQHF. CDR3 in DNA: TGCGCCAGCAGCCGTTCTATTGAGGGGGCTCATAGCAATCAGCCCCAGCATTTT.

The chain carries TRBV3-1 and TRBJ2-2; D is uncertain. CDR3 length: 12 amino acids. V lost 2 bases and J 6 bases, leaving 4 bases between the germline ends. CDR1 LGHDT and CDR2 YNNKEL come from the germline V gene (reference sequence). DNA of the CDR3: TGTGCCAGCAGCCAATGGGCCGGGGAGCTGTTTTTT. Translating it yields CASSQWAGELFF.

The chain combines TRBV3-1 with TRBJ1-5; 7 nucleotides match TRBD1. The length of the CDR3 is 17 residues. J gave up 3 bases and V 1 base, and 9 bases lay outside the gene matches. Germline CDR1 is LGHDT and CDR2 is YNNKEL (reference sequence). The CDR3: CASSQGGRGVINQPQHF. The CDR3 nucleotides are TGTGCCAGCAGCCAAGGTGGCAGGGGGGTGATCAATCAGCCCCAGCATTTT.

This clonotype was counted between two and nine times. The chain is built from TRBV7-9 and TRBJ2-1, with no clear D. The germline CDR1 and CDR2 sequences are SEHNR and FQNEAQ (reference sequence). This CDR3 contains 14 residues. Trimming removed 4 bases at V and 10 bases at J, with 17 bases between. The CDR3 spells CASSSLTRSREQFF. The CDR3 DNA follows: TGTGCCAGCAGCTCCCTCACCCGAAGTCGGGAGCAGTTCTTC. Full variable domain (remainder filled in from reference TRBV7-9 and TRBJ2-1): DTGVSQNPRHKITKRGQNVTFRCDPISEHNRLYWYRQTLGQGPEFLTYFQNEAQLEKSRLLSDRFSAERPKGSFSTLEIQRTEQGDSAMYLCASSSLTRSREQFFGPGTRLTVL.

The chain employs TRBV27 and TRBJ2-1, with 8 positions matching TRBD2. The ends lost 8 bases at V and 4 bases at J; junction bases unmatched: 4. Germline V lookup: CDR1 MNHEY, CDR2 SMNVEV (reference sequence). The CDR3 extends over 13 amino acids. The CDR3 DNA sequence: TGTGCCAGCGCGGCGGGGGGATACAATGAGCAGTTCTTC. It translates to CASAAGGYNEQFF.

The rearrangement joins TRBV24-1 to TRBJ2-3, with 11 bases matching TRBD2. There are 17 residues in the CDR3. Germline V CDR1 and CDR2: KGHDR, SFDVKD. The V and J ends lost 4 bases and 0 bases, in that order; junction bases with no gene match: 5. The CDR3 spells CATSDLRTSGSTDTQYF. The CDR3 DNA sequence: TGTGCCACCAGTGACCTTCGGACTAGCGGGAGCACAGATACGCAGTATTTT.

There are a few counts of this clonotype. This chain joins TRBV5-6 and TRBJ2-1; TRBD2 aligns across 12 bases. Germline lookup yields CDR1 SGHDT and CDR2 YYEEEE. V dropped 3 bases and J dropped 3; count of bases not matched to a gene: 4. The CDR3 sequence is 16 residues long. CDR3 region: CASSWATSGGYNEQFF. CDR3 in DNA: TGTGCCAGCAGCTGGGCGACTAGCGGGGGCTACAATGAGCAGTTCTTC.

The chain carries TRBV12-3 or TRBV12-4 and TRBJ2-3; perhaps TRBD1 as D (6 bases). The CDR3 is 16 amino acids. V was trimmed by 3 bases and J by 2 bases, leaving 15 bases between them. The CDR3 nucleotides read TGTGCCAGCAGTTTCACTGTGACAGGCGCCACAGATACGCAGTATTTT. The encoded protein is CASSFTVTGATDTQYF.

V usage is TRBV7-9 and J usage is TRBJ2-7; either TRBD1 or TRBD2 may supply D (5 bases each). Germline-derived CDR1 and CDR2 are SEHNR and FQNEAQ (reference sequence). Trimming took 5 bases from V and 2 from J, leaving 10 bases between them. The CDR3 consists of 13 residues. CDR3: CASSRDPAYEQYF. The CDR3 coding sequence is TGTGCCAGCAGCCGGGACCCAGCCTACGAGCAGTACTTC.

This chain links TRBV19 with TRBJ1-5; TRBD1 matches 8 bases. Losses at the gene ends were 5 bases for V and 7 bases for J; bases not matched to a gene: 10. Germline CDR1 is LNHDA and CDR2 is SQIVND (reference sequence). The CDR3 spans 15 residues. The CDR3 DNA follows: TGTGCCAGTAGTCCTCATACAGGGGGAAACCAGCCCCAGCATTTT. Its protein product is CASSPHTGGNQPQHF.

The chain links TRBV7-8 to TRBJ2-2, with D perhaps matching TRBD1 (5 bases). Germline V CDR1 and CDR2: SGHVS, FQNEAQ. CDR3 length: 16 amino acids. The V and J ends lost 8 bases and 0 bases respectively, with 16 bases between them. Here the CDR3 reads CASRRVPPANTGELFF. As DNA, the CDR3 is TGTGCCAGCCGCAGGGTCCCCCCCGCGAACACCGGGGAGCTGTTTTTT.

In DNA, the CDR3 is TGTGCCAGCAGCGTAGCGGTTAGCGGGGTCACAGATACGCAGTATTTT. Residues: CASSVAVSGVTDTQYF. The chain has TRBV9 and TRBJ2-3; TRBD2 matches 8 bases. CDR1 is SGDLS and CDR2 is YYNGEE in the germline V gene. V shed 0 bases, J shed 2 bases, and the junction held 5 bases outside the gene matches. The CDR3 length is 16 residues.

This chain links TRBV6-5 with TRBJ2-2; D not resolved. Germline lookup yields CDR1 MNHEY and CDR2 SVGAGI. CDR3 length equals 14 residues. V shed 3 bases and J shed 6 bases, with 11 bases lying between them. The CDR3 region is CASSYRWAAGELFF. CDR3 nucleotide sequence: TGTGCCAGCAGTTATCGGTGGGCCGCCGGGGAGCTGTTTTTT.

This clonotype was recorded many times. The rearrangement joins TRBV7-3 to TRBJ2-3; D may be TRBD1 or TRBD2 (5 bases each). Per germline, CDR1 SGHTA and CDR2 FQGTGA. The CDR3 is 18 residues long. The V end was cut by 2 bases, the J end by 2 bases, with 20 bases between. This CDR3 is CASSLYPLGTGNTDTQYF. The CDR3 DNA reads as TGTGCCAGCAGCTTATACCCCCTTGGGACGGGCAACACAGATACGCAGTATTTT.

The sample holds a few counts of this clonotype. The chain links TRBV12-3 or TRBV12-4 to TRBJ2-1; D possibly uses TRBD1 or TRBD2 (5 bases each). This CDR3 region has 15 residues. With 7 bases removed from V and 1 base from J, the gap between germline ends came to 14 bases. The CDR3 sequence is CASTSPGRSYNEQFF. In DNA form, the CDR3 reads TGTGCCAGCACGTCTCCGGGGCGGTCCTACAATGAGCAGTTCTTC.

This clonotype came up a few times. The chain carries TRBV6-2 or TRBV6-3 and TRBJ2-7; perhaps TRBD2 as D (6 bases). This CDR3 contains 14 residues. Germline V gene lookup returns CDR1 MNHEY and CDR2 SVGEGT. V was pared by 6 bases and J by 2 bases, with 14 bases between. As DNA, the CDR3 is TGTGCCAGCAGAGGCGAACCGGGGGCCTACGAGCAGTACTTC. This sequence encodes CASRGEPGAYEQYF.

CDR3 coding DNA: TGCAGTGCCACGACCGGGACAGGGTTTTATAATGAGCAGTTCTTC. Protein sequence: CSATTGTGFYNEQFF. The chain combines TRBV20-1 with TRBJ2-1; 9 positions agree with TRBD1. The CDR3 sequence is 15 residues long. Per germline, CDR1 DFQATT and CDR2 SNEGSKA (reference sequence). The V and J ends lost 6 bases and 7 bases, in that order; junction bases with no gene match: 13.

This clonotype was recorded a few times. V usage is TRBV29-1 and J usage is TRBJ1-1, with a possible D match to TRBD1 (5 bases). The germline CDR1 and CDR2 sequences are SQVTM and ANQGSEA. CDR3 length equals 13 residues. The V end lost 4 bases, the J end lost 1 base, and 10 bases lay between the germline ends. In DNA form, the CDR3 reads TGCAGCGTTGTCTGGCAGGGGAACACTGAAGCTTTCTTT. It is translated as CSVVWQGNTEAFF.

The CDR3 region has the DNA TGTGCCATCAGTGAGTCCGGGGAGGGCTATGGCTACACCTTC. Translating it yields CAISESGEGYGYTF. The chain links TRBV10-3 to TRBJ1-2; D is unclear. Germline values: CDR1 ENHRY, CDR2 SYGVKD. This CDR3 comprises 14 residues. Trimming left V 0 bases short and J 4 bases short, with 9 bases between.

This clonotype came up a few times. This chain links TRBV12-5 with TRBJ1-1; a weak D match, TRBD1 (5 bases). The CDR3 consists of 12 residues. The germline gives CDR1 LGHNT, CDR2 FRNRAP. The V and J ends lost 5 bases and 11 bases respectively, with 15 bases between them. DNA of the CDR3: TGTGCTAGTGGTCCCTCACAGGTTGACGCTTTCTTT. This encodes CASGPSQVDAFF. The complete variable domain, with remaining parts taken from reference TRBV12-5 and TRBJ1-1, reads DARVTQTPRHKVTEMGQEVTMRCQPILGHNTVFWYRQTMMQGLELLAYFRNRAPLDDSGMPKDRFSAEMPDATLATLKIQPSEPRDSAVYFCASGPSQVDAFFGQGTRLTVV.

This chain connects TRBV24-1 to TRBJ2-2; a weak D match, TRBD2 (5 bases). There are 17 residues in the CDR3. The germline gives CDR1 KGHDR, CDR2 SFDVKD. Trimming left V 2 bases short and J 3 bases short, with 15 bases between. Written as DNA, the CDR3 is TGTGCCACCAGTGATTATACCGGGATGTATCACACCGGGGAGCTGTTTTTT. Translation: CATSDYTGMYHTGELFF.

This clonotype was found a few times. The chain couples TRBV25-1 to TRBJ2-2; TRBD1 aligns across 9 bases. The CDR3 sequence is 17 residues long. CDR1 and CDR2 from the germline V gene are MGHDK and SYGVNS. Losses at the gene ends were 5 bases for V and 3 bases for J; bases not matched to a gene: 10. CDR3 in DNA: TGTGCCAGCAGTCCCCTGGGAGGGACAGGGCACACCGGGGAGCTGTTTTTT. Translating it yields CASSPLGGTGHTGELFF.

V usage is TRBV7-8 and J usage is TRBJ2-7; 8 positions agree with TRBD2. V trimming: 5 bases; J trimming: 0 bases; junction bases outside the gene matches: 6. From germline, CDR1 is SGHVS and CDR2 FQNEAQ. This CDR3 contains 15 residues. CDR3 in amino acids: CASSPPGLDSYEQYF. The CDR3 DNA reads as TGTGCCAGCAGCCCACCGGGACTAGACTCCTACGAGCAGTACTTC.

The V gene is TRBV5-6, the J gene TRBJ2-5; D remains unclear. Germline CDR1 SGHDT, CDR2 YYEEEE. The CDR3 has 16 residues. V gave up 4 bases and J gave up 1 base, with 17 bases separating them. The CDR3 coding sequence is TGTGCCAGCAGCGGCTTTAATGGCTACTTCCAAGAGACCCAGTACTTC. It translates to CASSGFNGYFQETQYF.

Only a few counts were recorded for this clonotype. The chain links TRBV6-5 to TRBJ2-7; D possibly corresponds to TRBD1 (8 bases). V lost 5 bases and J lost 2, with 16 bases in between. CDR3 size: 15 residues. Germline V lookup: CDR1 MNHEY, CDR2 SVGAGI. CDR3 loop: CASSRTTGGAYEQYF. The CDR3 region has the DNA TGTGCCAGCAGTAGAACTACAGGGGGGGCCTACGAGCAGTACTTC.

CDR3 protein: CASSTGYDGYTF. The DNA for the CDR3 is TGTGCCAGCAGCACAGGGTATGATGGCTACACCTTC. The chain combines TRBV11-2 with TRBJ1-2; D possibly corresponds to TRBD1 (6 bases). Germline CDR1 reads SGHAT; CDR2 reads FQNNGV. The CDR3 spans 12 residues. Between the trimmed V and J ends, which lost 5 bases and 6 bases, there was a span of 10 bases.

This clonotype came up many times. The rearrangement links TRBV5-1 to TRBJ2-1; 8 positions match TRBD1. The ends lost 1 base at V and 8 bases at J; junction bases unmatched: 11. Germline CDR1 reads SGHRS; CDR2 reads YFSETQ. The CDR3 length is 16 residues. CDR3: CASSLPRGTGLDEQFF. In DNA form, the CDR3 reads TGCGCCAGCAGCTTGCCCCGCGGGACAGGTCTCGATGAGCAGTTCTTC.

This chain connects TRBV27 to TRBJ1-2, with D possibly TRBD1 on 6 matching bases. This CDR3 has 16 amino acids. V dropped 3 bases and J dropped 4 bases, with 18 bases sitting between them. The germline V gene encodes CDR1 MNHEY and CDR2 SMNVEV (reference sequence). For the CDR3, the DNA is TGTGCCAGCAGTTTGTCTACCCCAGGGGTTTTCTATGGCTACACCTTC. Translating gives CASSLSTPGVFYGYTF.

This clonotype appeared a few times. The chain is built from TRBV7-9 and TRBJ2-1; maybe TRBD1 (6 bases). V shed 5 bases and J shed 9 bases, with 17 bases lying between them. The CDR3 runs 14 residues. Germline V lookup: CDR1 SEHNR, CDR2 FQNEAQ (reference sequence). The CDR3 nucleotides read TGTGCCAGCAGCATACAGGGAATTAACGGTGAGCAGTTCTTC. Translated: CASSIQGINGEQFF.

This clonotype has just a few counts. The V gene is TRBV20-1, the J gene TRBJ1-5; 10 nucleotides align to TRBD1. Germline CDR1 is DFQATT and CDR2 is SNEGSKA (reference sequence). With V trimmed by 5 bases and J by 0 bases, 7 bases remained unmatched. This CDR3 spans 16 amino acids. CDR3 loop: CSAPPRDRGSNQPQHF. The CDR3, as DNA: TGCAGTGCTCCTCCTCGGGACAGGGGTAGCAATCAGCCCCAGCATTTT.

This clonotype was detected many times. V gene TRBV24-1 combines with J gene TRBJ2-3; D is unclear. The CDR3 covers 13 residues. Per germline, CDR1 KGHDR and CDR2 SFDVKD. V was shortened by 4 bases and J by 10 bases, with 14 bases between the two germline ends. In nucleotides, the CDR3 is TGTGCCACCAGTGACGTCGCCCTTGCTGCGCAGTATTTT. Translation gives CATSDVALAAQYF.

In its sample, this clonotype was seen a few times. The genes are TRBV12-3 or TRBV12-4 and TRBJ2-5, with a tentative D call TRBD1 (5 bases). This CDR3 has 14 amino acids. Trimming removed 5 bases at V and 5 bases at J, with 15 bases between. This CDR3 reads CASSLHGAGETQYF. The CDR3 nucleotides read TGTGCCAGCAGTCTTCACGGAGCAGGGGAGACCCAGTACTTC.